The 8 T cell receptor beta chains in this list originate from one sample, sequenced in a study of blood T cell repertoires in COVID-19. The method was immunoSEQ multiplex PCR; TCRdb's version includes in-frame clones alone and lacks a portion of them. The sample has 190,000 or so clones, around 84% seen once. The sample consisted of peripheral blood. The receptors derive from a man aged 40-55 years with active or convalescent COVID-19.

CDR3 sequence (DNA): TGTGCCAGCAGTTCCCTAACAGGGGGCGATGAGCAGTTCTTC. Its translation: CASSSLTGGDEQFF. The chain joins TRBV27 to TRBJ2-1; 9 bases line up with TRBD1. The trim removed 4 bases at V and 8 bases at J, leaving 6 bases unmatched. The CDR3 extends over 14 amino acids. CDR1 is MNHEY and CDR2 is SMNVEV in the germline V gene (reference sequence).

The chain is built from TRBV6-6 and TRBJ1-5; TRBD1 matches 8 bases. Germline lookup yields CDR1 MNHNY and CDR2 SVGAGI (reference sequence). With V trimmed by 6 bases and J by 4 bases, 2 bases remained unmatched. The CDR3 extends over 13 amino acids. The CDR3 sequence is CASRDRVNQPQHF. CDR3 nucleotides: TGTGCCAGCAGGGACAGGGTTAATCAGCCCCAGCATTTT.

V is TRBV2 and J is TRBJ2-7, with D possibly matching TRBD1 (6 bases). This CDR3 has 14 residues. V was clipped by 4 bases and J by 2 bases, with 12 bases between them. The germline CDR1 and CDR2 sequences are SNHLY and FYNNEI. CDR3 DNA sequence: TGTGCCAGCAGTGCTACAGGGATGGCCTACGAGCAGTACTTC. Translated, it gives CASSATGMAYEQYF.

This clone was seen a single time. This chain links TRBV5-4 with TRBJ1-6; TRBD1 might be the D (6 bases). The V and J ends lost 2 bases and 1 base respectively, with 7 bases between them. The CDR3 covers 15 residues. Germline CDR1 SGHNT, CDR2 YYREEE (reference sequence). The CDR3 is CASSFGQSYNSPLHF. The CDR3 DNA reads TGTGCCAGCAGCTTTGGACAGTCCTATAATTCACCCCTCCACTTT.

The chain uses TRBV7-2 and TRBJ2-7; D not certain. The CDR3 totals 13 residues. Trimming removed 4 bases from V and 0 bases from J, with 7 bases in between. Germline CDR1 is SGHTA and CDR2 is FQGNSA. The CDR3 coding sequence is TGTGCCAGCAGCTCACAGAGCTCCTACGAGCAGTACTTC. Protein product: CASSSQSSYEQYF.

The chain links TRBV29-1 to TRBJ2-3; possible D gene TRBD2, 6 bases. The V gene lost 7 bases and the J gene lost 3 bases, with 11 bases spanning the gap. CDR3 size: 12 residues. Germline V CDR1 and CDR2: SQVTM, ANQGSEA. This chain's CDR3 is CSARDFTDTQYF. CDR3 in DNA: TGCAGCGCTCGGGACTTTACAGATACGCAGTATTTT.

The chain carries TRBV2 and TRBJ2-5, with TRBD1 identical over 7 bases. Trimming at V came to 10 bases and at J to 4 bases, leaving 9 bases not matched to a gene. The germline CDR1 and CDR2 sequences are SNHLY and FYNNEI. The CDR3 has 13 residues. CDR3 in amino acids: CATRQGLGETQYF. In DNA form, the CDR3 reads TGTGCCACAAGACAGGGCCTCGGAGAGACCCAGTACTTC.

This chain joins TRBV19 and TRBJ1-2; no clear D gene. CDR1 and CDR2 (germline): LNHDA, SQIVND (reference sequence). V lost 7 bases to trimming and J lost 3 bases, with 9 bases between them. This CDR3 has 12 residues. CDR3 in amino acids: CASKAVDYGYTF. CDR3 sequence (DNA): TGTGCCAGTAAAGCGGTAGACTATGGCTACACCTTC. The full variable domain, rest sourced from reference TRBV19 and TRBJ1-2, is DGGITQSPKYLFRKEGQNVTLSCEQNLNHDAMYWYRQDPGQGLRLIYYSQIVNDFQKGDIAEGYSVSREKKESFPLTVTSAQKNPTAFYLCASKAVDYGYTFGSGTRLTVV.